These 14 T cell receptor beta chains were all obtained from the same sample, sequenced in a study of OX40 agonist ivuxolimab in advanced cancers. The method was immunoSEQ multiplex PCR; TCRdb's version includes in-frame clones alone and lacks a portion of them. The data contain some 65,000 clones, roughly 90% of them singletons. The source was CD4+ or CD8+ T cells sorted from blood, collected in a trial of the OX40 agonist ivuxolimab. The receptors derive from an adult with an advanced solid tumor such as melanoma, head and neck, liver or kidney cancer.

V gene TRBV7-3 combines with J gene TRBJ1-6; D unresolved. The CDR3 covers 17 residues. CDR1 SGHTA and CDR2 FQGTGA come from the germline V gene. Trimming took off 2 bases at V and 9 bases at J, with 20 bases between the two ends. CDR3 in amino acids: CASSLPRIVLIGSPLHF. CDR3 in DNA: TGTGCCAGCAGCTTACCCCGCATTGTTCTTATTGGTTCACCCCTCCACTTT. Complete variable domain (other parts from reference TRBV7-3 and TRBJ1-6): GAGVSQTPSNKVTEKGKYVELRCDPISGHTALYWYRQSLGQGPEFLIYFQGTGAADDSGLPNDRFFAVRPEGSVSTLKIQRTERGDSAVYLCASSLPRIVLIGSPLHFGNGTRLTVT.

This clone was seen only once. The chain links TRBV18 to TRBJ1-1; 7 nucleotides agree with TRBD1. CDR3 length equals 19 residues. Per germline, CDR1 KGHSH and CDR2 LQKENI. Trimming cost V 3 bases and J 1 base; bases outside gene matches: 17. The CDR3 DNA is TGTGCCAGCTCACCTCGCCGGACAGGCGCCACCATAGAGAACACTGAAGCTTTCTTT. This codes for CASSPRRTGATIENTEAFF.

This clone appeared once. The V gene is TRBV28, the J gene TRBJ1-2, with D unclear. The CDR3 contains 15 residues. V gave up 3 bases and J gave up 2 bases, with 13 bases separating them. Germline V CDR1 and CDR2: MDHEN, SYDVKM. CDR3 protein: CASSLTSVGNYGYTF. CDR3 nucleotides: TGTGCCAGCAGTTTGACCTCGGTGGGGAACTATGGCTACACCTTC.

V usage is TRBV10-3 and J usage is TRBJ1-5; a possible D gene is TRBD1 (6 bases). This CDR3 has 14 amino acids. Germline V gives CDR1 ENHRY, CDR2 SYGVKD. V was clipped by 4 bases and J by 7 bases, with 14 bases between them. The CDR3 nucleotides are TGTGCCATCAGTGTGGGAGGAGGGGGACAGCCCCAGCATTTT. It translates to CAISVGGGGQPQHF.

The chain recombines TRBV18 with TRBJ1-1; 7 bases are a match to TRBD1. Trimming removed 6 bases from V and 0 bases from J; junction bases left unmatched: 10. The germline gives CDR1 KGHSH, CDR2 LQKENI. There are 16 residues in the CDR3. The CDR3 loop reads CASSPRGFTLNTEAFF. The CDR3 DNA reads as TGTGCCAGCTCCCCCAGGGGGTTCACCTTGAACACTGAAGCTTTCTTT.

This chain connects TRBV6-5 to TRBJ2-1; 7 bases map to TRBD2. The length of the CDR3 is 15 residues. CDR1 and CDR2 (germline): MNHEY, SVGAGI. Trimming took 6 bases from V and 2 from J; bases not matched to a gene: 7. The CDR3 bases are TGTGCCAGCAGCCGAACTAGCGCCACCTACAATGAGCAGTTCTTC. Its protein product is CASSRTSATYNEQFF.

The chain recombines TRBV9 with TRBJ2-2; D uncertain. Germline-derived CDR1 and CDR2 are SGDLS and YYNGEE. Trimming cost V 2 bases and J 5 bases, with 10 bases left between them. The CDR3 totals 14 residues. As DNA, the CDR3 is TGTGCCAGCAGCGTTTCTAGTGGGACCGGGGAGCTGTTTTTT. It codes for CASSVSSGTGELFF.

The chain has TRBV27 and TRBJ2-1; D perhaps matches TRBD2 (6 bases). CDR3 length: 15 amino acids. Germline loops: CDR1 MNHEY, CDR2 SMNVEV (reference sequence). V was trimmed by 2 bases and J by 6 bases, leaving 14 bases between them. CDR3 region: CASSLGREAINEQFF. For the CDR3, the DNA is TGTGCCAGCAGTTTAGGCAGGGAGGCAATCAATGAGCAGTTCTTC.

The gene calls are TRBV7-3 and TRBJ1-6, with TRBD1 matching over 7 bases. This CDR3 comprises 14 residues. V gave up 7 bases and J gave up 10 bases; unmatched junction bases: 10. Germline V gene data show CDR1 as SGHTA and CDR2 as FQGTGA. Here the CDR3 reads CASTPDRRRSPLHF. The CDR3 DNA reads as TGTGCCAGCACCCCGGACAGGCGGCGATCACCCCTCCACTTT. Drawing the rest from reference TRBV7-3 and TRBJ1-6, the complete variable domain is GAGVSQTPSNKVTEKGKYVELRCDPISGHTALYWYRQSLGQGPEFLIYFQGTGAADDSGLPNDRFFAVRPEGSVSTLKIQRTERGDSAVYLCASTPDRRRSPLHFGNGTRLTVT.

V gene TRBV18 combines with J gene TRBJ1-1, with TRBD1 identical over 12 bases. This CDR3 is built from 19 residues. V lost 2 bases and J lost 0; bases outside the gene matches: 10. Germline V gene lookup returns CDR1 KGHSH and CDR2 LQKENI. CDR3 region: CASSPWGQGAGIMNTEAFF. In DNA, the CDR3 is TGTGCCAGCTCACCATGGGGACAGGGGGCCGGGATCATGAACACTGAAGCTTTCTTT.

V usage is TRBV9 and J usage is TRBJ1-1; tentative D call: TRBD1 (5 bases). Germline V CDR1 and CDR2: SGDLS, YYNGEE. V lost 5 bases, J lost 1 base, and 9 bases lay in between. This CDR3 comprises 13 residues. The CDR3 DNA sequence: TGTGCCAGCAGGGGGCAGGGGAACACTGAAGCTTTCTTT. This sequence encodes CASRGQGNTEAFF.

The CDR3 DNA is TGTGCCAGCCTTCTCCAAGGGGTTGGGGCCAACGTCCTGACTTTC. It translates to CASLLQGVGANVLTF. The J gene is TRBJ2-6, the V gene TRBV2, with D possibly TRBD1 on 5 matching bases. CDR1 is SNHLY and CDR2 is FYNNEI in the germline V gene. With 8 bases removed from V and 3 bases from J, the gap between germline ends came to 14 bases. The CDR3 has 15 amino acids.

The genes are TRBV18 and TRBJ1-6; unclear D gene. V gave up 6 bases and J gave up 0 bases, with 9 bases separating them. This CDR3 region has 15 residues. CDR1 is KGHSH, CDR2 LQKENI, per germline. The CDR3 sequence: CASSPGSSYNSPLHF. DNA of the CDR3: TGTGCCAGCTCCCCGGGCTCCTCCTATAATTCACCCCTCCACTTT.

The chain recombines TRBV19 with TRBJ2-3, with D possibly TRBD2 on 6 matching bases. The CDR3 consists of 14 residues. Trimming took off 5 bases at V and 1 base at J, with 10 bases between the two ends. Germline assignment: CDR1 LNHDA and CDR2 SQIVND (reference sequence). Here the CDR3 reads CASSPRGGTDTQYF. For the CDR3, the DNA is TGTGCCAGTAGTCCCCGCGGGGGCACAGATACGCAGTATTTT.